These 17 T cell receptor beta chains were sequenced from one sample in a study of neoadjuvant anti-PD-1 for oral cavity cancer. Measured with immunoSEQ multiplex PCR; TCRdb has only the in-frame clones, and not every one. This repertoire shows about 14,000 clones, under 85% found once; its top ten account for 2% to 3%. Time point defined: after neoadjuvant nivolumab, at surgical resection. Sequencing used PBMCs, obtained after nivolumab (anti-PD-1) treatment. The receptors come from a person aged 35-79 years with oral cavity squamous cell carcinoma.

The J gene is TRBJ2-1, the V gene TRBV11-2, with 7 positions matching TRBD2. Germline CDR1 and CDR2: SGHAT and FQNNGV. With V trimmed by 1 base and J by 4 bases, 7 bases remained unmatched. The CDR3 totals 16 residues. The CDR3 protein is CASSLGTSNWYNEQFF. CDR3 coding DNA: TGTGCCAGCAGCTTAGGGACTAGTAATTGGTACAATGAGCAGTTCTTC.

V usage is TRBV6-7 and J usage is TRBJ2-1; 7 bases agree with TRBD1. TRBV6-7 belongs to the ORF category, with a function that is uncertain. J lost 4 bases, V lost 6 bases, and 15 bases had no gene match. The CDR3 has 17 amino acids. The chain's CDR3 is CASRRVNLGGRYNEQFF. DNA of the CDR3: TGTGCCAGCAGACGCGTTAATTTAGGGGGCCGGTACAATGAGCAGTTCTTC.

This clone came up a few times. J is TRBJ2-5 and V is TRBV30; a possible D gene is TRBD2 (5 bases). The CDR3 has 11 residues. The germline V and J ends were trimmed by 2 bases and 8 bases, with 9 bases remaining between them. Germline CDR1 and CDR2: GTSNPN and SVGIG (reference sequence). The CDR3 here is CAWSSPGTQYF. The CDR3 nucleotides are TGTGCCTGGAGTTCTCCGGGAACCCAGTACTTC.

This clone was detected only a few times. CDR3 sequence: CASSLAGVTSNEKLFF. The CDR3 region has the DNA TGTGCCAGCAGCTTAGCAGGAGTCACTTCTAATGAAAAACTGTTTTTT. V gene TRBV7-9 combines with J gene TRBJ1-4, with unresolved D. This CDR3 is 16 amino acids long. Trimming shortened V by 0 bases and J by 3 bases, and 11 bases separated the two germline ends. CDR1 and CDR2 from the germline V gene are SEHNR and FQNEAQ (reference sequence).

This chain uses TRBV6-6 with TRBJ2-6; TRBD2 is a possible D gene (5 bases). CDR3 size: 14 residues. With 6 bases removed from V and 1 base from J, the gap between germline ends came to 7 bases. In germline, CDR1 is MNHNY, CDR2 SVGAGI (reference sequence). CDR3 residues: CASSPGSGANVLTF. The CDR3 nucleotides are TGTGCCAGCAGCCCGGGGTCTGGGGCCAACGTCCTGACTTTC.

The chain has TRBV30 and TRBJ2-3, with D possibly being TRBD2 (7 bases). CDR3 length: 19 residues. From germline, CDR1 is GTSNPN and CDR2 SVGIG (reference sequence). The ends were cut back, 0 bases at V and 2 bases at J, with 24 bases in the middle. CDR3 in DNA: TGTGCCTGGAGTGTAGTCTATTCGGGGGGCCGGGACTTCACAGATACGCAGTATTTT. Protein sequence: CAWSVVYSGGRDFTDTQYF.

The chain couples TRBV30 to TRBJ1-2; D gene uncertain. Trimming took off 0 bases at V and 5 bases at J, with 7 bases between the two ends. Looked up from germline, CDR1 is GTSNPN and CDR2 is SVGIG (reference sequence). The CDR3 spans 12 residues. In DNA form, the CDR3 reads TGTGCCTGGAGTGTACTAGGTTATGGCTACACCTTC. Amino acid sequence: CAWSVLGYGYTF.

V gene TRBV5-1 combines with J gene TRBJ2-1; D is possibly TRBD1 (6 bases). V lost 3 bases and J 15 bases, leaving 19 bases between the germline ends. Germline values: CDR1 SGHRS, CDR2 YFSETQ. This CDR3 comprises 13 residues. The chain's CDR3 is CASSSDDRFHRFF. Here the CDR3 DNA reads TGCGCCAGCAGCTCCGATGACAGGTTTCATCGGTTCTTC.

This clone is a singleton in its sample. The chain combines TRBV2 with TRBJ2-1; D is possibly TRBD2 (6 bases). V lost 4 bases and J 9 bases, leaving 22 bases between the germline ends. This CDR3 region has 16 residues. Germline CDR1 and CDR2: SNHLY and FYNNEI. The DNA for the CDR3 is TGTGCCAGCAGTGCGTTTTTGACTAGATACGGTACTGAGCAGTTCTTC. This encodes CASSAFLTRYGTEQFF.

The rearrangement uses TRBV5-6 and TRBJ2-7; D is perhaps TRBD1 (5 bases). Trimming removed 0 bases at V and 0 bases at J, with 7 bases between. The CDR3 is 14 residues long. The V gene's germline CDR1 is SGHDT and CDR2 YYEEEE. The CDR3 DNA is TGTGCCAGCAGCTTGGTTGACAGCTCCTACGAGCAGTACTTC. As protein: CASSLVDSSYEQYF.

This chain uses TRBV29-1 with TRBJ1-2, with TRBD1 matching 7 bases. This CDR3 spans 12 amino acids. V lost 6 bases, J lost 3 bases, and 4 bases stayed unmatched. The germline CDR1 and CDR2 sequences are SQVTM and ANQGSEA. Written as DNA, the CDR3 is TGCAGCGTGGGAGGACAGGACTATGGCTACACCTTC. It translates to CSVGGQDYGYTF.

The rearrangement uses TRBV7-8 and TRBJ1-2; 9 nucleotides line up with TRBD1. From germline, CDR1 is SGHVS and CDR2 FQNEAQ. V gave up 3 bases and J gave up 4 bases; unmatched junction bases: 6. The CDR3 is 15 residues long. CDR3 amino acids: CASSLADRGPYGYTF. The CDR3 nucleotides read TGTGCCAGCAGCTTGGCGGACAGGGGTCCCTATGGCTACACCTTC. Looking up the rest from reference TRBV7-8 and TRBJ1-2 gives the full variable domain: GAGVSQSPRYKVAKRGQDVALRCDPISGHVSLFWYQQALGQGPEFLTYFQNEAQLDKSGLPSDRFFAERPEGSVSTLKIQRTQQEDSAVYLCASSLADRGPYGYTFGSGTRLTVV.

The chain carries TRBV6-5 and TRBJ1-1, with D unresolved. Trimming removed 2 bases at V and 1 base at J, with 8 bases between. The CDR3 has 14 residues. From germline, CDR1 is MNHEY and CDR2 SVGAGI. The CDR3 region has the DNA TGTGCCAGCAGTTACGGGCAGACGAACACTGAAGCTTTCTTT. Amino acid sequence: CASSYGQTNTEAFF.

The chain links TRBV4-1 to TRBJ2-3; D is uncertain. V was shortened by 0 bases and J by 0 bases, with 10 bases between the two germline ends. From germline, CDR1 is MGHRA and CDR2 YSYEKL. The CDR3 totals 16 residues. The CDR3 DNA sequence: TGCGCCAGCAGCCAAGAGTCAGAACGGAGCACAGATACGCAGTATTTT. Amino acid sequence: CASSQESERSTDTQYF.

The V call is TRBV4-2, the J call TRBJ1-4, with D possibly being TRBD1 (5 bases). Trimming stripped 4 bases from V and 3 bases from J, with 15 bases between. Germline V CDR1 and CDR2: LGHNA, YNFKEQ. The CDR3 is 16 residues long. The CDR3: CASSPRLGQANEKLFF. The CDR3 nucleotides read TGTGCCAGCAGCCCTCGCTTGGGGCAGGCTAATGAAAAACTGTTTTTT.

This chain links TRBV6-1 with TRBJ2-5; D gene ambiguous. In germline, CDR1 is MNHNS, CDR2 SASEGT. CDR3 size: 14 residues. V was pared by 3 bases and J by 0 bases, with 8 bases between. The CDR3 bases are TGTGCCAGCAGTGAGGATTGGTACCAAGAGACCCAGTACTTC. Its protein product is CASSEDWYQETQYF.

This rearrangement joins TRBV7-9 to TRBJ2-2; 9 nucleotides agree with TRBD2. The CDR3 is 15 residues long. Per germline, CDR1 SEHNR and CDR2 FQNEAQ (reference sequence). V shed 5 bases and J 4 bases; nucleotides not matched to a gene: 5. CDR3 amino acids: CASSLGGGVTGELFF. The CDR3 bases are TGTGCCAGCAGCCTAGGCGGGGGGGTCACCGGGGAGCTGTTTTTT.